Reported below is one T cell receptor beta chain. Its cognate antigen is unknown. Produced via immunoSEQ multiplex PCR; TCRdb's table is partial and in-frame only. The sample holds about 120,000 clones, around nine tenths seen once. CDR3 length: 16 residues. V lost 0 bases and J lost 6, with 15 bases in between. Germline assignment: CDR1 SGHKS and CDR2 YYEKEE (reference sequence). The data stem from a study of T cell responses to AZD1222 COVID-19 vaccine. Findings and caveats of the study: White British donors predominated, females outnumbered males, and clonal diversity was possibly underestimated.

This sequence joins TRBV5-5 and TRBJ2-2; D is uncertain. The input for sequencing was peripheral blood, taken 28 days after the second dose of the MenACWY control vaccine. This receptor was obtained from an adult who received the MenACWY meningococcal vaccine as a control. CDR3 residues: CASSLGVSPAPGELFF. CDR3 DNA: TGTGCCAGCAGCTTGGGGGTGTCCCCAGCACCCGGGGAGCTGTTTTTT.